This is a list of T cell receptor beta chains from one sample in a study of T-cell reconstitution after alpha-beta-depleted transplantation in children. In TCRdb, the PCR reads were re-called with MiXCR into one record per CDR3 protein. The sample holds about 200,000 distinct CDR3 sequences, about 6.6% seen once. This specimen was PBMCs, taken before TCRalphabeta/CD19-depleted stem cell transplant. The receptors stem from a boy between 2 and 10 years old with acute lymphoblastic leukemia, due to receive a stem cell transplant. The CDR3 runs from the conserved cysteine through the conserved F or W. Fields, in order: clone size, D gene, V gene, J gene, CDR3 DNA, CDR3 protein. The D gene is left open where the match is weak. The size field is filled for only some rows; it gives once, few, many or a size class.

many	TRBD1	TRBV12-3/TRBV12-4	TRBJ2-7	TGTGCCAGCAGTTTCGACAGGGAAGCTGGCGAGCAGTACTTC	CASSFDREAGEQYF
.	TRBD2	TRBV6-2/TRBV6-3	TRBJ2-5	TGTGCCAGCGATACTAGCGGGTTCCAAGAGACCCAGTACTTC	CASDTSGFQETQYF
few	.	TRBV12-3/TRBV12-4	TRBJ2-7	TGTGCCAGCAGTTTAGGCGGGCAGGGCGGGTCCTACGAGCAGTACTTC	CASSLGGQGGSYEQYF
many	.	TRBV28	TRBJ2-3	TGTGCCAGCAGTCCAAGTGGGACCACAGATACGCAGTATTTT	CASSPSGTTDTQYF
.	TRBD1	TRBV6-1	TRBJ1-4	TGTGCCAGCAGGACCCGGGACAGCCCTAATGAAAAACTGTTTTTT	CASRTRDSPNEKLFF
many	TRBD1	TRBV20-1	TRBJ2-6	TGCAGTGCCCGACCGAGGGGGCGCCCCCCTGGGGCCAACGTCCTGACTTTC	CSARPRGRPPGANVLTF
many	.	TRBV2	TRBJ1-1	TGTGCCAGCATTCCTCAGGGAAGAACTGAAGCTTTCTTT	CASIPQGRTEAFF
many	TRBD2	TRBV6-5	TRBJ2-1	TGTGCCAGCAGTTATCAGGGACTAGCGGGGACAATCTACAATGAGCAGTTCTTC	CASSYQGLAGTIYNEQFF
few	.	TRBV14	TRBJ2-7	TGTGCCAGCAGCCAACGACCCATAATCAAGGACGAGCAGTACTTC	CASSQRPIIKDEQYF
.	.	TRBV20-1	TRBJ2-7	TGCAGTGCAAAGGAGCGTTCCTACGAGCAGTACTTC	CSAKERSYEQYF
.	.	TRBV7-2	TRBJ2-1	TGTGCCAGCAGCTTATCATCCAGACTGCGATTGGGTGAGCAGTTCTTC	CASSLSSRLRLGEQFF
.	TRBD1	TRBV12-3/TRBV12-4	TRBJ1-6	TGTGCCAGCAGCACGGGACAGGCTAGTTCACCCCTCCACTTT	CASSTGQASSPLHF
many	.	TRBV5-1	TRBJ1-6	TGCGCCAGCAGCTTGGGGGACGGGACGACCTATAATTCACCCCTCCACTTT	CASSLGDGTTYNSPLHF
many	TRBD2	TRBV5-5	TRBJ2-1	TGTGCCAGCAGCGTACTAGCGGGCTTAAACAATGAGCAGTTCTTC	CASSVLAGLNNEQFF
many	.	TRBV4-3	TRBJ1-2	TGCGCCAGCAGCCAAGTTGAAGGGCGCAACTATGGCTACACCTTC	CASSQVEGRNYGYTF
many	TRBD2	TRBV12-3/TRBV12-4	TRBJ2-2	TGTGCCAGCAGTCCGGGACTAGCTCCCGGGGAGCTGTTTTTT	CASSPGLAPGELFF
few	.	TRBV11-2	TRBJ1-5	TGTGCCAGCAGCTTAGGCACCCGCAATAGCAATCAGCCCCAGCATTTT	CASSLGTRNSNQPQHF
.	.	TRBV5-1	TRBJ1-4	TGCGCCAGCAGCTTGGATTCAGGGGATGAAAAACTGTTTTTT	CASSLDSGDEKLFF
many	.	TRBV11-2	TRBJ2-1	TGTGCCAGCAGCTTGTCGGCTCCCAATGAGCAGTTCTTC	CASSLSAPNEQFF
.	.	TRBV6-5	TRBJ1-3	TGTGCCAGCAGTTACTCGCAAAGGACCTCCAACTCTGGAAACACCATATATTTT	CASSYSQRTSNSGNTIYF
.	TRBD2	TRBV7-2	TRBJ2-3	TGTGCCAGCAGCCCCCCCGGCACTAGCGTTAGCACAGATACGCAGTATTTT	CASSPPGTSVSTDTQYF
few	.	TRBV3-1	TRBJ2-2	TGTGCCAGCAGCCATCGTAGGACCGACACCGGGGAGCTGTTTTTT	CASSHRRTDTGELFF
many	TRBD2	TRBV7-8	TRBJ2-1	TGTGCCAGCAGACTAGCGGGGGTTATGATAGATGAGCAGTTCTTC	CASRLAGVMIDEQFF
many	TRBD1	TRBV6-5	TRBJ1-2	TGTGCCAGCAGTAAACAGGGGGGCTGGAGCTATGGCTACACCTTC	CASSKQGGWSYGYTF
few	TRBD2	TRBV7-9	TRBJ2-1	TGTGCCAGCAGCTTCTGGATAGCGGGGGGAAGAGAGCAGTTCTTC	CASSFWIAGGREQFF
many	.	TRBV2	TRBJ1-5	TGTGCCAGCAGGGAGGGGGGTGATCAGCCCCAGCATTTT	CASREGGDQPQHF
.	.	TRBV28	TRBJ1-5	TGTGCCAGCAGTTCCGCTCAGGGTTTGGCCCCCAATCAGCCCCAGCATTTT	CASSSAQGLAPNQPQHF
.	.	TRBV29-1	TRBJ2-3	TGCAGCGTTGAACGTGCAGGGGTGAGCACAGATACGCAGTATTTT	CSVERAGVSTDTQYF